A selection of T cell receptor beta chains follows, all from one sample in a study of blood T cells in healthy people across ages. TCRdb fed the 5' RACE reads into MiXCR, producing one record per CDR3 protein. The data hold 1.2 million to 1.5 million distinct CDR3 sequences, with 35% to 45% observed a single time. Material for sequencing was blood. The source is a woman under 30 in good health. Both conserved end residues are part of each CDR3. Each record gives: clone size, D gene, V gene, J gene, CDR3 DNA, CDR3 protein. D genes are given only for firm matches. Some rows mark clone size as missing; the rest say once, few, many or name a class of expanded clone.

few,TRBD1,TRBV20-1,TRBJ2-7,TGCAGTGCTAGTTGGGACAGGAACTACGAGCAGTACTTC,CSASWDRNYEQYF
NA,NA,TRBV20-1,TRBJ2-2,TGCAGTGCTAGTATTTTGGGGGGGGGCGCCGGGGAGCTGTTTTTT,CSASILGGGAGELFF
NA,NA,TRBV12-3/TRBV12-4,TRBJ2-7,TGTGCCAGCAGTTCCTGGGGCTACTACGAGCAGTACTTC,CASSSWGYYEQYF
NA,NA,TRBV27,TRBJ1-1,TGTGCCAGCAGTTTCCCCCGGAGACGGACCATGAACACTGAAGCTTTCTTT,CASSFPRRRTMNTEAFF
few,TRBD1,TRBV9,TRBJ1-1,TGTGCCAGCAGCGCCTACTCGGACAGGGGAAATGAAGCTTTCTTT,CASSAYSDRGNEAFF
NA,NA,TRBV18,TRBJ2-3,TGTGCCAGCTCACCGCAAGAGTCAGATACGCAGTATTTT,CASSPQESDTQYF
NA,NA,TRBV9,TRBJ1-2,TGTGCCAGCAGCGTAGGTCGGGACGTCTTAGTATCTGGCTACACCTTC,CASSVGRDVLVSGYTF
NA,NA,TRBV5-1,TRBJ2-2,TGCGCCAGCAGCTTGATCCGGGCGAACACCGGGGAGCTGTTTTTT,CASSLIRANTGELFF
NA,NA,TRBV12-5,TRBJ2-1,TGTGCTAGTGGTCTCGGGTCTCTGAATGAGCAGTTCTTC,CASGLGSLNEQFF
NA,TRBD2,TRBV10-1,TRBJ2-1,TGCGCCAGCACCAAGACTAGCGGGAGGGCTGTGGTTTTCGATGAGCAGTTCTTC,CASTKTSGRAVVFDEQFF
NA,TRBD2,TRBV20-1,TRBJ2-7,TGCAGTGCTACCAAGCCCGGGACTAGGACCGCCTACGAGCGGTACTTC,CSATKPGTRTAYERYF